The rows below give T cell receptor beta chains drawn from one sample of a study of blood T cells in healthy people across ages. In TCRdb, the 5' RACE reads were re-called with MiXCR into one record per CDR3 protein. The profile shows roughly 1.9 million distinct CDR3 sequences, about 39% of them singletons. The sequenced sample consisted of blood. The receptors here all came from a human donor in good health. Both conserved end residues are part of each CDR3. D genes are given only for firm matches. Size values are once, few and many counts, or a class for expanded clones, and some rows have none.

j_gene: TRBJ2-3
abundance: few
v_gene: TRBV7-2
d_gene: NA
CDR3aa: CASSLVGSSSRGGTDTQYF
CDR3nt: TGTGCCAGCAGCTTAGTAGGGTCTAGTAGCAGGGGAGGAACAGATACGCAGTATTTT

j_gene: TRBJ1-2
abundance: NA
v_gene: TRBV10-3
d_gene: TRBD1
CDR3aa: CAITGDSYGYTF
CDR3nt: TGTGCCATCACTGGGGACAGCTATGGCTACACCTTC

j_gene: TRBJ1-5
abundance: few
v_gene: TRBV6-2/TRBV6-3
d_gene: TRBD1
CDR3aa: CASSKWDSSNQPQHF
CDR3nt: TGTGCCAGCAGTAAATGGGACAGCAGCAATCAGCCCCAGCATTTT

j_gene: TRBJ2-1
abundance: NA
v_gene: TRBV10-3
d_gene: NA
CDR3aa: CAISEYEDTRYNEQFF
CDR3nt: TGTGCCATCAGTGAGTACGAGGACACCAGGTACAATGAGCAGTTCTTC

j_gene: TRBJ2-4
abundance: NA
v_gene: TRBV29-1
d_gene: NA
CDR3aa: CSVAPLAKNIQYF
CDR3nt: TGCAGCGTTGCGCCTCTAGCCAAAAACATTCAGTACTTC

j_gene: TRBJ2-3
abundance: NA
v_gene: TRBV24-1
d_gene: NA
CDR3aa: CATSGRRGLISDTQYF
CDR3nt: TGTGCCACCAGTGGACGTAGGGGATTAATATCAGATACGCAGTATTTT

j_gene: TRBJ2-3
abundance: NA
v_gene: TRBV27
d_gene: NA
CDR3aa: CASSLGSVRSDTQYF
CDR3nt: TGTGCCAGCAGTTTAGGTAGCGTCAGGTCAGATACGCAGTATTTT

j_gene: TRBJ1-1
abundance: NA
v_gene: TRBV29-1
d_gene: NA
CDR3aa: CSVDIVGGTEAFF
CDR3nt: TGCAGCGTTGATATCGTAGGGGGCACTGAAGCTTTCTTT

j_gene: TRBJ1-4
abundance: NA
v_gene: TRBV7-9
d_gene: TRBD1
CDR3aa: CASSLAGTGREKLFF
CDR3nt: TGTGCCAGCAGCTTAGCAGGGACAGGGAGGGAAAAACTGTTTTTT

j_gene: TRBJ2-1
abundance: NA
v_gene: TRBV11-2
d_gene: NA
CDR3aa: CASSLPYGIYNEQFF
CDR3nt: TGTGCCAGCAGCCTTCCGTACGGGATTTACAATGAGCAGTTCTTC

j_gene: TRBJ1-5
abundance: few
v_gene: TRBV7-2
d_gene: TRBD1
CDR3aa: CASTRGGSPNQPQHF
CDR3nt: TGTGCCAGCACCCGAGGGGGCAGCCCTAATCAGCCCCAGCATTTT

j_gene: TRBJ2-1
abundance: once
v_gene: TRBV6-2/TRBV6-3
d_gene: TRBD1
CDR3aa: CASSYPDRSEYNEQFF
CDR3nt: TGTGCCAGCAGTTACCCGGACAGGAGCGAATACAATGAGCAGTTCTTC

j_gene: TRBJ1-1
abundance: NA
v_gene: TRBV7-9
d_gene: TRBD1
CDR3aa: CASSFGQGSYTEAFF
CDR3nt: TGTGCCAGCAGCTTCGGACAGGGATCCTACACTGAAGCTTTCTTT

j_gene: TRBJ2-7
abundance: many
v_gene: TRBV29-1
d_gene: NA
CDR3aa: CSVDGPGAYEQYF
CDR3nt: TGCAGCGTTGACGGGCCCGGAGCCTACGAGCAGTACTTC

j_gene: TRBJ1-1
abundance: NA
v_gene: TRBV7-2
d_gene: NA
CDR3aa: CASSTGYREAFF
CDR3nt: TGTGCCAGCAGCACCGGGTATCGTGAAGCTTTCTTT

j_gene: TRBJ1-2
abundance: NA
v_gene: TRBV7-2
d_gene: NA
CDR3aa: CASSLRRQVYGYTF
CDR3nt: TGTGCCAGCAGCTTAAGGAGACAGGTCTATGGCTACACCTTC

j_gene: TRBJ2-3
abundance: NA
v_gene: TRBV7-2
d_gene: NA
CDR3aa: CASSIALARTDTQYF
CDR3nt: TGTGCCAGCAGCATCGCCTTAGCGCGAACAGATACGCAGTATTTT

j_gene: TRBJ2-3
abundance: few
v_gene: TRBV5-1
d_gene: NA
CDR3aa: CASSQDMGLTDTQYF
CDR3nt: TGCGCCAGCAGCCAAGACATGGGACTCACAGATACGCAGTATTTT

j_gene: TRBJ1-2
abundance: NA
v_gene: TRBV4-2
d_gene: NA
CDR3aa: CAGSQPPLGGGKNGYTF
CDR3nt: TGTGCCGGCAGCCAACCTCCCCTCGGGGGGGGAAAGAATGGCTACACCTTC

j_gene: TRBJ2-6
abundance: NA
v_gene: TRBV5-1
d_gene: TRBD1
CDR3aa: CASSLHRQGNSGANVLTF
CDR3nt: TGCGCCAGCAGCTTGCACCGACAGGGCAACTCTGGGGCCAACGTCCTGACTTTC

j_gene: TRBJ2-1
abundance: few
v_gene: TRBV20-1
d_gene: NA
CDR3aa: CSARDPTGYNEQFF
CDR3nt: TGCAGTGCTAGAGACCCGACAGGTTACAATGAGCAGTTCTTC

j_gene: TRBJ1-2
abundance: NA
v_gene: TRBV5-6
d_gene: NA
CDR3aa: CASSLGLGRTGSGYTF
CDR3nt: TGTGCCAGCAGCTTGGGCCTGGGACGGACTGGTTCTGGCTACACCTTC

j_gene: TRBJ2-7
abundance: NA
v_gene: TRBV19
d_gene: TRBD2
CDR3aa: CTSTLAGGPSYEQYF
CDR3nt: TGTACCAGTACCCTAGCGGGGGGACCCTCCTACGAGCAGTACTTC

j_gene: TRBJ2-1
abundance: NA
v_gene: TRBV7-9
d_gene: TRBD1
CDR3aa: CASSPDRVEGQFF
CDR3nt: TGTGCCAGCAGCCCCGACAGGGTTGAAGGGCAGTTCTTC

j_gene: TRBJ2-5
abundance: few
v_gene: TRBV12-3/TRBV12-4
d_gene: TRBD2
CDR3aa: CARAGGRETQYF
CDR3nt: TGTGCCAGAGCGGGGGGGCGAGAGACCCAGTACTTC

j_gene: TRBJ2-3
abundance: NA
v_gene: TRBV6-2/TRBV6-3
d_gene: TRBD2
CDR3aa: CASTPGTSGGDTQYF
CDR3nt: TGTGCCAGCACCCCAGGGACTAGCGGGGGAGATACGCAGTATTTT

j_gene: TRBJ2-5
abundance: few
v_gene: TRBV10-2
d_gene: NA
CDR3aa: CASSEWVQGGSGPQETQYF
CDR3nt: TGCGCCAGCAGTGAGTGGGTGCAAGGGGGAAGCGGTCCACAAGAGACCCAGTACTTC

j_gene: TRBJ2-5
abundance: few
v_gene: TRBV7-7
d_gene: NA
CDR3aa: CASSLESRWETQYF
CDR3nt: TGTGCCAGCAGCTTAGAATCTCGCTGGGAGACCCAGTACTTC

j_gene: TRBJ2-6
abundance: NA
v_gene: TRBV15
d_gene: TRBD1
CDR3aa: CATSRGGIQGSGANVLTF
CDR3nt: TGTGCCACCAGCAGAGGAGGGATACAGGGGTCTGGGGCCAACGTCCTGACTTTC

j_gene: TRBJ2-1
abundance: NA
v_gene: TRBV6-2/TRBV6-3
d_gene: TRBD2
CDR3aa: CASSAFGGGTYNEQFF
CDR3nt: TGTGCCAGCAGTGCCTTCGGCGGGGGGACCTACAATGAGCAGTTCTTC

j_gene: TRBJ2-5
abundance: NA
v_gene: TRBV7-9
d_gene: TRBD1
CDR3aa: CASSLQGQEYQETQYF
CDR3nt: TGTGCCAGCAGTTTACAGGGGCAAGAGTACCAAGAGACCCAGTACTTC

j_gene: TRBJ2-7
abundance: NA
v_gene: TRBV5-1
d_gene: TRBD2
CDR3aa: CASSVAGTTDYEQYF
CDR3nt: TGCGCCAGCAGCGTAGCCGGGACTACCGACTACGAGCAGTACTTC

j_gene: TRBJ1-5
abundance: many
v_gene: TRBV12-3/TRBV12-4
d_gene: NA
CDR3aa: CASSFGVDQPQHF
CDR3nt: TGTGCCAGCAGCTTTGGGGTCGATCAGCCCCAGCATTTT

j_gene: TRBJ1-1
abundance: few
v_gene: TRBV5-1
d_gene: NA
CDR3aa: CASSLSSGKIEAFF
CDR3nt: TGCGCCAGCAGCTTGAGTTCGGGTAAGATTGAAGCTTTCTTT

j_gene: TRBJ2-4
abundance: NA
v_gene: TRBV12-3/TRBV12-4
d_gene: NA
CDR3aa: CVSSPSGVLAKNIQYF
CDR3nt: TGTGTCAGCAGCCCCAGTGGGGTTTTGGCCAAAAACATTCAGTACTTC

j_gene: TRBJ1-5
abundance: few
v_gene: TRBV6-1
d_gene: NA
CDR3aa: CASSEWGTQPQHF
CDR3nt: TGTGCCAGCAGTGAATGGGGGACGCAGCCCCAGCATTTT

j_gene: TRBJ1-1
abundance: NA
v_gene: TRBV6-5
d_gene: NA
CDR3aa: CASSYGGPGAMNTEAFF
CDR3nt: TGTGCCAGCAGTTACGGGGGGCCCGGAGCTATGAACACTGAAGCTTTCTTT

j_gene: TRBJ2-7
abundance: NA
v_gene: TRBV6-1
d_gene: TRBD1
CDR3aa: CASSEALWTGGYEQYF
CDR3nt: TGTGCCAGCAGTGAAGCGCTCTGGACAGGGGGATACGAGCAGTACTTC

j_gene: TRBJ2-5
abundance: NA
v_gene: TRBV29-1
d_gene: NA
CDR3aa: CSVDRRTRARQETQYF
CDR3nt: TGCAGCGTGGATCGGCGGACCAGGGCCCGGCAGGAGACCCAGTACTTC

j_gene: TRBJ2-3
abundance: few
v_gene: TRBV15
d_gene: NA
CDR3aa: CATSRDLRGSTDTQYF
CDR3nt: TGTGCCACCAGCAGAGATCTAAGGGGATCCACAGATACGCAGTATTTT

j_gene: TRBJ2-7
abundance: NA
v_gene: TRBV5-1
d_gene: TRBD1
CDR3aa: CASSYWRDRGGEQYF
CDR3nt: TGCGCCAGCAGCTATTGGAGGGACAGGGGCGGCGAGCAGTACTTC

j_gene: TRBJ2-5
abundance: NA
v_gene: TRBV5-1
d_gene: NA
CDR3aa: CASSLILVEETQYF
CDR3nt: TGCGCCAGCAGCCTTATATTAGTGGAAGAGACCCAGTACTTC

j_gene: TRBJ1-1
abundance: NA
v_gene: TRBV15
d_gene: NA
CDR3aa: CATSRAVMKVAFF
CDR3nt: TGTGCCACCAGCAGGGCTGTGATGAAGGTAGCTTTCTTT

j_gene: TRBJ1-1
abundance: NA
v_gene: TRBV7-9
d_gene: NA
CDR3aa: CASSLVREEAFF
CDR3nt: TGTGCCAGCAGCTTAGTGAGGGAGGAAGCTTTCTTT

j_gene: TRBJ1-1
abundance: NA
v_gene: TRBV6-2/TRBV6-3
d_gene: NA
CDR3aa: CANSYLVGTEAFF
CDR3nt: TGTGCCAACAGTTACCTCGTCGGCACTGAAGCTTTCTTT

j_gene: TRBJ1-5
abundance: few
v_gene: TRBV20-1
d_gene: TRBD1
CDR3aa: CSAIDRGSNQPQHF
CDR3nt: TGCAGTGCCATCGACAGGGGCAGCAATCAGCCCCAGCATTTT

j_gene: TRBJ2-1
abundance: few
v_gene: TRBV2
d_gene: NA
CDR3aa: CASSLMLRNEQFF
CDR3nt: TGTGCCAGCAGCTTGATGCTAAGAAATGAGCAGTTCTTC

j_gene: TRBJ2-5
abundance: NA
v_gene: TRBV12-3/TRBV12-4
d_gene: TRBD1
CDR3aa: CASSLTPGAGGLEQYF
CDR3nt: TGTGCCAGCAGTTTGACACCAGGGGCAGGGGGCCTTGAGCAGTACTTC

j_gene: TRBJ1-2
abundance: once
v_gene: TRBV12-3/TRBV12-4
d_gene: NA
CDR3aa: CASSLIGFWYGYTF
CDR3nt: TGTGCCAGCAGTTTAATCGGCTTCTGGTATGGCTACACCTTC

j_gene: TRBJ1-1
abundance: NA
v_gene: TRBV4-3
d_gene: NA
CDR3aa: CASSQGYGGNTEAFF
CDR3nt: TGCGCCAGCAGCCAAGGATACGGGGGAAACACTGAAGCTTTCTTT

j_gene: TRBJ2-3
abundance: NA
v_gene: TRBV5-6
d_gene: TRBD2
CDR3aa: CASSLVGLAFQDTQYF
CDR3nt: TGTGCCAGCAGCCTGGTGGGACTAGCCTTTCAAGATACGCAGTATTTT

j_gene: TRBJ2-7
abundance: NA
v_gene: TRBV6-5
d_gene: NA
CDR3aa: CASSNPTGPWEQYF
CDR3nt: TGTGCCAGCAGTAACCCAACAGGCCCGTGGGAGCAGTACTTC

j_gene: TRBJ1-2
abundance: NA
v_gene: TRBV29-1
d_gene: NA
CDR3aa: CSVGGTGYHGYTF
CDR3nt: TGCAGCGTTGGGGGAACAGGGTATCATGGCTACACCTTC

j_gene: TRBJ2-5
abundance: NA
v_gene: TRBV29-1
d_gene: NA
CDR3aa: CSGGTCQETQYF
CDR3nt: TGCAGTGGGGGGACTTGCCAAGAGACCCAGTACTTC

j_gene: TRBJ2-5
abundance: few
v_gene: TRBV6-5
d_gene: NA
CDR3aa: CASSYSGTFQETQYF
CDR3nt: TGTGCCAGCAGTTACTCCGGGACCTTTCAAGAGACCCAGTACTTC

j_gene: TRBJ2-5
abundance: few
v_gene: TRBV5-1
d_gene: NA
CDR3aa: CASSRHGTNQETQYF
CDR3nt: TGCGCCAGCAGCCGCCACGGGACCAACCAAGAGACCCAGTACTTC

j_gene: TRBJ2-3
abundance: many
v_gene: TRBV9
d_gene: NA
CDR3aa: CASSVTPRGGTDTQYF
CDR3nt: TGTGCCAGCAGCGTAACCCCACGGGGAGGCACAGATACGCAGTATTTT